A selection of T cell receptor beta chains follows, all from one sample in a study of T cell repertoires in cytomegalovirus infection. Their antigen targets remain unknown. MiXCR, run by TCRdb on the reads, gives a single entry per CDR3 protein. The table lists about 89,000 distinct CDR3 sequences, 25% to 30% of them singletons, with roughly 71% in the top ten. This sample comprised CD8+ T cells from cultured PBMCs, obtained from culture after CMV antigen stimulation. These receptors were obtained from a human donor in good health (CMV status not recorded). Some clones in this sample may be carry-over from other donors' samples. Both conserved end residues are part of each CDR3. Each record gives: CDR3 DNA, CDR3 protein, D gene, clone size, J gene, V gene. A D gene is named only where the DNA matches it firmly. Clone size is shown for a subset of rows, as once, few, many or a class of expanded clone.

cdr3_nt: TGTGCCAGCAGTGATCCAGCGAATAGCACAGATACGCAGTATTTT
cdr3_aa: CASSDPANSTDTQYF
d_call: -
clone_size: many
j_call: TRBJ2-3
v_call: TRBV2

cdr3_nt: TGTGCCAGTAGTATAATATTCGGCGGGGGGTACAATGAGCAGTTCTTC
cdr3_aa: CASSIIFGGGYNEQFF
d_call: TRBD2
clone_size: few
j_call: TRBJ2-1
v_call: TRBV19

cdr3_nt: TGTGCCAGCAGACCGCCCATGGACACCATATATTTT
cdr3_aa: CASRPPMDTIYF
d_call: -
clone_size: many
j_call: TRBJ1-3
v_call: TRBV2

cdr3_nt: TGTGCCAGTAGTATAAGGACAGGGGGCTTCTACGAGCAGTACTTC
cdr3_aa: CASSIRTGGFYEQYF
d_call: TRBD1
clone_size: -
j_call: TRBJ2-7
v_call: TRBV19

cdr3_nt: TGTGCCAGCAGCCCGAATCTTGGAAGTCCCTATGGCTACACCTTC
cdr3_aa: CASSPNLGSPYGYTF
d_call: -
clone_size: few
j_call: TRBJ1-2
v_call: TRBV14

cdr3_nt: TGTGCCAGCAGCCAATACAGGGGACCCTATGGCTACACCTTC
cdr3_aa: CASSQYRGPYGYTF
d_call: TRBD1
clone_size: few
j_call: TRBJ1-2
v_call: TRBV3-1

cdr3_nt: TGTGCTAGTGGTTTCCGACTAGGAGGGCCCGGGGAGCTGTTTTTT
cdr3_aa: CASGFRLGGPGELFF
d_call: -
clone_size: -
j_call: TRBJ2-2
v_call: TRBV12-5

cdr3_nt: TGCGCCAGCAGCTCTGGACAGGGGCTTTCCTACGAGCAGTACTTC
cdr3_aa: CASSSGQGLSYEQYF
d_call: TRBD1
clone_size: many
j_call: TRBJ2-7
v_call: TRBV4-1

cdr3_nt: TGCAGTGCTTCTACAGGGGAAGATACGCAGTATTTT
cdr3_aa: CSASTGEDTQYF
d_call: TRBD1
clone_size: once
j_call: TRBJ2-3
v_call: TRBV20-1

cdr3_nt: TGTGCCAGCAGTCGGTCGACAGTTGGCACCGGGGAGCTGTTTTTT
cdr3_aa: CASSRSTVGTGELFF
d_call: -
clone_size: -
j_call: TRBJ2-2
v_call: TRBV12-3/TRBV12-4

cdr3_nt: TGTGCCAGCAGCTTGCCCAGGTTGATGGCAGATACGCAGTATTTT
cdr3_aa: CASSLPRLMADTQYF
d_call: -
clone_size: -
j_call: TRBJ2-3
v_call: TRBV5-6

cdr3_nt: TGCAGCGTTTCAATTCTAGGGAGGGACAGTTTCGGCGAGCAGTACTTC
cdr3_aa: CSVSILGRDSFGEQYF
d_call: -
clone_size: -
j_call: TRBJ2-7
v_call: TRBV29-1

cdr3_nt: TGTGCCAGCAGCTCCCGGACTAGCGGGGAACTCACAGATACGCAGTATTTT
cdr3_aa: CASSSRTSGELTDTQYF
d_call: TRBD2
clone_size: many
j_call: TRBJ2-3
v_call: TRBV11-2

cdr3_nt: TGTGCCAGCAGTCCCCCGGCGGTTACCAGAGGAGATACGCAGTATTTT
cdr3_aa: CASSPPAVTRGDTQYF
d_call: -
clone_size: few
j_call: TRBJ2-3
v_call: TRBV28

cdr3_nt: TGCAGTGCTACCGGGGGGGCCCCCTACGAGCAGTACTTC
cdr3_aa: CSATGGAPYEQYF
d_call: TRBD2
clone_size: -
j_call: TRBJ2-7
v_call: TRBV20-1

cdr3_nt: TGCAGTGGACAGGGGGCGATTATGGACGAGCAGTACTTC
cdr3_aa: CSGQGAIMDEQYF
d_call: TRBD1
clone_size: -
j_call: TRBJ2-7
v_call: TRBV20-1

cdr3_nt: TGTGCCAGCAGCTTGGCGGGACTAGCGAACAATGAGCAGTTCTTC
cdr3_aa: CASSLAGLANNEQFF
d_call: TRBD2
clone_size: few
j_call: TRBJ2-1
v_call: TRBV11-2

cdr3_nt: TGTGCCAGCAGTTTAGCACAGGGGAACACTGATGCTTTCTTT
cdr3_aa: CASSLAQGNTDAFF
d_call: TRBD1
clone_size: -
j_call: TRBJ1-1
v_call: TRBV12-3/TRBV12-4

cdr3_nt: TGCGCCAGCAGCCACGAAGGGACCCCTGAAGCTTTCTTT
cdr3_aa: CASSHEGTPEAFF
d_call: -
clone_size: few
j_call: TRBJ1-1
v_call: TRBV4-1

cdr3_nt: TGCAGCGTTGCTAGCGGAATCCTCGACAATGAGCAGTTCTTC
cdr3_aa: CSVASGILDNEQFF
d_call: TRBD2
clone_size: -
j_call: TRBJ2-1
v_call: TRBV29-1

cdr3_nt: TGTGCCAGCAGAACCGGGTACGGCTACACCTTC
cdr3_aa: CASRTGYGYTF
d_call: -
clone_size: -
j_call: TRBJ1-2
v_call: TRBV4-1

cdr3_nt: TGTGCCAGCAGCTTACTAAACAGGGGAAGTTTTATAAACACTGAAGCTTTCTTT
cdr3_aa: CASSLLNRGSFINTEAFF
d_call: TRBD1
clone_size: -
j_call: TRBJ1-1
v_call: TRBV7-8

cdr3_nt: TGTGCCAGCAAGCGGGGGGTGGATACGCAGTATTTT
cdr3_aa: CASKRGVDTQYF
d_call: TRBD2
clone_size: many
j_call: TRBJ2-3
v_call: TRBV28

cdr3_nt: TGTGCCAGCAGCCACCGGGCAGCCAACTATGGCTACACCTTC
cdr3_aa: CASSHRAANYGYTF
d_call: -
clone_size: -
j_call: TRBJ1-2
v_call: TRBV9

cdr3_nt: TGTGCCAGCAGCCCATTACAGGGGGCTACAGATACGCAGTATTTT
cdr3_aa: CASSPLQGATDTQYF
d_call: TRBD1
clone_size: few
j_call: TRBJ2-3
v_call: TRBV9

cdr3_nt: TGCGCCAGCGTCGGGGGACTAGCGGGGGGGAGAAGCTCCTACAATGAGCAGTTCTTC
cdr3_aa: CASVGGLAGGRSSYNEQFF
d_call: TRBD2
clone_size: many
j_call: TRBJ2-1
v_call: TRBV10-2

cdr3_nt: TGTGCCAGCAGCTTAACAGAGTCCTACGAGCAGTACTTC
cdr3_aa: CASSLTESYEQYF
d_call: -
clone_size: once
j_call: TRBJ2-7
v_call: TRBV7-6

cdr3_nt: TGTGCCAGCAGGACCGGGACTAGCGAGTTCAATGAGCAGTTCTTC
cdr3_aa: CASRTGTSEFNEQFF
d_call: TRBD2
clone_size: many
j_call: TRBJ2-1
v_call: TRBV12-3/TRBV12-4

cdr3_nt: TGTGCCAGTAGTTGGGGGCTCTATGGCTACACCTTC
cdr3_aa: CASSWGLYGYTF
d_call: -
clone_size: few
j_call: TRBJ1-2
v_call: TRBV19

cdr3_nt: TGTGCCATCAGTATTGACCGTGGGGAGACCCAGTACTTC
cdr3_aa: CAISIDRGETQYF
d_call: -
clone_size: -
j_call: TRBJ2-5
v_call: TRBV10-3

cdr3_nt: TGTGCCAGTAGTATAGGACTCCCAGGGTCCTACAATGAGCAGTTCTTC
cdr3_aa: CASSIGLPGSYNEQFF
d_call: -
clone_size: few
j_call: TRBJ2-1
v_call: TRBV19

cdr3_nt: TGTGCCAGCAGAGAAGGAGGGTACTCTGGAAACACCATATATTTT
cdr3_aa: CASREGGYSGNTIYF
d_call: -
clone_size: -
j_call: TRBJ1-3
v_call: TRBV2

cdr3_nt: TGCAGCGTAGACTCAGGGAGCTACGAGCAGTACTTC
cdr3_aa: CSVDSGSYEQYF
d_call: -
clone_size: -
j_call: TRBJ2-7
v_call: TRBV29-1

cdr3_nt: TGTGCCAGCAGAACCGGGACAGGGGGCGAAGGTGATTACGAGCAGTACTTC
cdr3_aa: CASRTGTGGEGDYEQYF
d_call: TRBD1
clone_size: few
j_call: TRBJ2-7
v_call: TRBV7-4

cdr3_nt: TGTGCCAGCAGCTTAGGACCAGGGGGCATGGGAGAGACCCAGTACTTC
cdr3_aa: CASSLGPGGMGETQYF
d_call: TRBD1
clone_size: -
j_call: TRBJ2-5
v_call: TRBV7-8

cdr3_nt: TGCAGTGCTAGAGGGGAGGGGGCCGGCCAGCCCCAGCATTTT
cdr3_aa: CSARGEGAGQPQHF
d_call: TRBD1
clone_size: -
j_call: TRBJ1-5
v_call: TRBV20-1

cdr3_nt: TGTGCCAGCAGCCGATTACAGGAGAACACTGAAGCTTTCTTT
cdr3_aa: CASSRLQENTEAFF
d_call: -
clone_size: few
j_call: TRBJ1-1
v_call: TRBV7-8

cdr3_nt: TGTGCCAGCAGTCCCCGGGACGGGCGCAATGAGCAGTTCTTC
cdr3_aa: CASSPRDGRNEQFF
d_call: -
clone_size: medium-sized
j_call: TRBJ2-1
v_call: TRBV2

cdr3_nt: TGTGCCAGCAGCGTAGGGGTAAACAATGAGCAGTTCTTC
cdr3_aa: CASSVGVNNEQFF
d_call: -
clone_size: once
j_call: TRBJ2-1
v_call: TRBV9

cdr3_nt: TGCAGTGCCGCTAGCGGGGGGGGTGATACGCAGTATTTT
cdr3_aa: CSAASGGGDTQYF
d_call: TRBD2
clone_size: -
j_call: TRBJ2-3
v_call: TRBV20-1

cdr3_nt: TGTGCCAGCAGAAAAACAGGGTTTGTCGGGGAGCTGTTTTTT
cdr3_aa: CASRKTGFVGELFF
d_call: -
clone_size: many
j_call: TRBJ2-2
v_call: TRBV28

cdr3_nt: TGTGCCAGCTCATCCAGCCGGGACAGGGATTATGGCTACACCTTC
cdr3_aa: CASSSSRDRDYGYTF
d_call: TRBD1
clone_size: -
j_call: TRBJ1-2
v_call: TRBV18

cdr3_nt: TGCGCCAGCAGCACCGGACGGCTGAACACTGAAGCTTTCTTT
cdr3_aa: CASSTGRLNTEAFF
d_call: -
clone_size: -
j_call: TRBJ1-1
v_call: TRBV4-1

cdr3_nt: TGTGCCAGCAGCCCAGACGGGGGGCCGCTAAACTCTGGAAACACCATATATTTT
cdr3_aa: CASSPDGGPLNSGNTIYF
d_call: -
clone_size: few
j_call: TRBJ1-3
v_call: TRBV7-9

cdr3_nt: TGTGCCAGCAGCCCAAGTGGGACTAGCGCCTACGAGCAGTACTTC
cdr3_aa: CASSPSGTSAYEQYF
d_call: TRBD2
clone_size: few
j_call: TRBJ2-7
v_call: TRBV7-3

cdr3_nt: TGTGCCAGCAGCTCTGGGGACAATGAGCAGTTCTTC
cdr3_aa: CASSSGDNEQFF
d_call: -
clone_size: -
j_call: TRBJ2-1
v_call: TRBV11-2

cdr3_nt: TGTGCCAGCAGCCAAGGTCCCATTCCGGGACCGAAGAACACTGAAGCTTTCTTT
cdr3_aa: CASSQGPIPGPKNTEAFF
d_call: -
clone_size: -
j_call: TRBJ1-1
v_call: TRBV3-1

cdr3_nt: TGTGCCAGCACCCAAGGACTGGACAGACAAGCTTTCTTT
cdr3_aa: CASTQGLDRQAFF
d_call: -
clone_size: -
j_call: TRBJ1-1
v_call: TRBV12-3/TRBV12-4

cdr3_nt: TGTGCCAGCAGCTCTGAGGACAAGCAAGAGACCCAGTACTTC
cdr3_aa: CASSSEDKQETQYF
d_call: -
clone_size: few
j_call: TRBJ2-5
v_call: TRBV7-8

cdr3_nt: TGTGCCAGTAGTATCGGGGGGCGGGGGAACACTGAAGCTTTCTTT
cdr3_aa: CASSIGGRGNTEAFF
d_call: -
clone_size: few
j_call: TRBJ1-1
v_call: TRBV19

cdr3_nt: TGTGCCAGTAGTATGGACGGGACAATGGCCTCTCAGCAGTACTTC
cdr3_aa: CASSMDGTMASQQYF
d_call: -
clone_size: -
j_call: TRBJ2-7
v_call: TRBV19

cdr3_nt: TGTGCCAGCAGCAACAGACTAGCGGGGGGCCCGGATACGCAGTATTTT
cdr3_aa: CASSNRLAGGPDTQYF
d_call: TRBD2
clone_size: many
j_call: TRBJ2-3
v_call: TRBV7-6

cdr3_nt: TGTGCCAGCTCACCGAGTAGGGGAAACCCCTACGAGCAGTACTTC
cdr3_aa: CASSPSRGNPYEQYF
d_call: -
clone_size: few
j_call: TRBJ2-7
v_call: TRBV18

cdr3_nt: TGCAGCGTTGGGGGTGCGGGTTTTTGGTATGGCTACACCTTC
cdr3_aa: CSVGGAGFWYGYTF
d_call: -
clone_size: -
j_call: TRBJ1-2
v_call: TRBV29-1

cdr3_nt: TGTGCCAGCAGTGCTCTGTACCAAGAGACCCAGTACTTC
cdr3_aa: CASSALYQETQYF
d_call: -
clone_size: -
j_call: TRBJ2-5
v_call: TRBV2